These T cell receptor beta chains were read from a single sample in a study of blood T cell repertoires in COVID-19. Libraries were prepared by immunoSEQ multiplex PCR; TCRdb keeps only in-frame clonotypes and omits some of them. The table has roughly 140,000 clones, about 84% seen once; the top ten hold more than 4%. Source material: peripheral blood. Receptors originate from a woman in her forties or fifties with acute or convalescent COVID-19. CDR3s include the opening cysteine and the closing phenylalanine or tryptophan. D genes are given only for firm matches. Some rows have no size entry. The others give once, few or many, or a class for an expanded clone.

NA,TRBD1,TRBV10-3,CAISEAGTGITGANVLTF
NA,NA,TRBV6-2/TRBV6-3,CASSTGRNTEAFF
few,TRBD1,TRBV6-2/TRBV6-3,CASSAGGAYGYTF
once,TRBD1,TRBV6-2/TRBV6-3,CASSDRVLYGYTF
NA,NA,TRBV19,CASSLRGIGDTEAFF
NA,TRBD2,TRBV25-1,CASSVSGGRTYEQYF
NA,NA,TRBV5-1,CASSLEASSYEQYF
NA,TRBD1,TRBV27,CASSSSWTGALLRSGANVLTF
few,NA,TRBV4-2,CASSQVTGYGYTF
once,NA,TRBV12-3/TRBV12-4,CASSLYSNQPQHF
few,NA,TRBV3-1/TRBV3-2,CASSQQGFYGYTF
NA,NA,TRBV28,CASSVLENEQFF
NA,NA,TRBV19,CASSLGSGNTEAFF
NA,TRBD2,TRBV5-1,CASSTGTSGGSNTGELFF
few,NA,TRBV5-6,CASSFTGSRNTIYF
NA,NA,TRBV10-3,CAIRLGGDNTEAFF
NA,TRBD1,TRBV5-4,CASSPTRLQGRSSYNEQFF
many,NA,TRBV6-2/TRBV6-3,CASSPGWARELFF
NA,NA,TRBV7-9,CASSLQGGDEKLFF
NA,TRBD1,TRBV10-3,CAISAGQGSGELFF
few,TRBD1,TRBV7-3,CASSSAVAGQSSGNTIYF
NA,NA,TRBV27,CASSKGDSSYYAQYF
NA,NA,TRBV7-9,CASSSMGGEQPQHF
NA,TRBD1,TRBV19,CASTNTGGGSPLHF
NA,TRBD2,TRBV6-2/TRBV6-3,CASSYRLAGGKTPPNEQFF
NA,NA,TRBV2,CASSESQGGEKLFF
NA,TRBD1,TRBV7-9,CASSLIHLQGAGGYTF
NA,TRBD1,TRBV23-1,CASIRGRDSSYEQYF
NA,NA,TRBV19,CASNNQGLLATNEKLFF
NA,TRBD1,TRBV9,CASSVEGTVGNTIYF
NA,TRBD2,TRBV10-3,CAISDSGGPNEQFF
NA,NA,TRBV30,CACGFGEKLFF
NA,NA,TRBV12-3/TRBV12-4,CASSRQRNTEAFF
NA,TRBD1,TRBV9,CASSARDSRSSYNSPLHF
NA,NA,TRBV6-5,CASSYSSTGLNSPLHF
NA,TRBD1,TRBV12-3/TRBV12-4,CASRKTGNEQYF
NA,NA,TRBV7-2,CASSPLPGTPIQSSPLHF
few,TRBD1,TRBV7-2,CASSLGQGRAYTF
NA,TRBD1,TRBV7-6,CASSLEGQGGQPQHF
NA,NA,TRBV6-5,CASSRDINYGYTF
NA,TRBD1,TRBV11-1,CASSLDRGDQPQHF
NA,NA,TRBV19,CASGGSRF
NA,NA,TRBV7-2,CASSLFLDRPDSPLHF
NA,TRBD2,TRBV7-3,CASSLVAGEDTQYF
NA,TRBD1,TRBV27,CASSLGTGKGAEAFF
NA,NA,TRBV7-8,CASSLVNYKQYF
NA,NA,TRBV2,CASSPGQPGQETQYF
NA,TRBD2,TRBV3-1/TRBV3-2,CASSPTLGLAGEVGETQYF
few,TRBD1,TRBV7-6,CASSLEGDSSDTQYF
NA,NA,TRBV27,CASSLWGESDSPLHF
NA,TRBD1,TRBV6-2/TRBV6-3,CASSRTGQSEQYF
NA,NA,TRBV2,CASSEMAGRRASPLHF
NA,NA,TRBV7-2,CASSFQGYQPQHF
NA,TRBD1,TRBV29-1,CSVGQGAAYGYTF
NA,TRBD1,TRBV7-3,CASSSTGAGETQYF